This T cell receptor beta chain originates from a study of CXCR3-negative and CXCR3-positive naive CD8 T cells. The wider study: Roughly 1.5 +/- 0.3 million TRB reads came from each library, giving some 130 million in total. Study-wide results and caveats: For CXCR3-positive naive cells, TRB CDR3s were more hydrophobic than those of CXCR3-negative naive cells. Naive CXCR3-positive and CXCR3-negative cells shared TRBV-TRBJ usage; memory cells diverged.

As for this clonotype: Its antigen is unknown.

All TRB cDNA libraries came from 5' RACE performed with UMI labels. Reprocessing the 5' RACE reads, TCRdb reports a single entry for every CDR3 protein and omits DNA. The specimen's table records several thousand distinct CDR3 sequences. The germline CDR1 and CDR2 sequences are SNHLY and FYNNEI. This CDR3 spans 14 amino acids. The sample consisted of naive CXCR3- CD8+ T cells from blood. Noted subset: CD45RO-CCR7+CD27+CD95- naive CD8+ T cells lacking CXCR3 (TNR3-). The sequence came from a human donor in good health. Some clones in this sample may be carry-over from other donors' samples. The chain combines TRBV2 with TRBJ2-7; TCRdb lists TRBD1, though no DNA is available to test this call. CDR3 region: CASHTGTFSYEQYF.